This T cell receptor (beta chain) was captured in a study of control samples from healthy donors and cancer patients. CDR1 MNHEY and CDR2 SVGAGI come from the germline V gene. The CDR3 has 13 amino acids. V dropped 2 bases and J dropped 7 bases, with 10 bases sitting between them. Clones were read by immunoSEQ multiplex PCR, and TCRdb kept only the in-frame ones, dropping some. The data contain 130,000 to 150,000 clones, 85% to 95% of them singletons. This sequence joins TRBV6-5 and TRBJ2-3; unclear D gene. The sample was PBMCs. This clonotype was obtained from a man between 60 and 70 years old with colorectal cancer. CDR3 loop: CASSYVGSNTQYF. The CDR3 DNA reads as TGTGCCAGCAGTTACGTGGGATCAAATACGCAGTATTTT.